This T cell receptor beta chain was found in a study of T cells in Graves' hyperthyroidism and ophthalmopathy. The J segment lost 2 bases and the V segment lost 3 bases, leaving 6 bases of the junction unmatched. This CDR3 contains 16 residues. The germline gives CDR1 MNHEY, CDR2 SMNVEV (reference sequence). TCR beta CDR3 region amplification was performed from RNA transcripts. The primer set for the first-round RT-PCR of the TCR CDR3 was HTBI. TCRdb reprocessed the multiplex PCR reads via MiXCR and lists one record per CDR3 protein. The sample contains about 250,000 distinct CDR3 sequences, around 22% of which appear only once.

The sequenced material came from blood. The chain joins TRBV27 to TRBJ2-3, with 9 nucleotides matching TRBD1. The TCR was taken from a man under 40 with Graves' ophthalmopathy. CDR3 bases: TGTGCCAGCAGTTTTGGGGGACAGGGACTCACAGATACGCAGTATTTT. Protein product: CASSFGGQGLTDTQYF.